The clone carrying this TCR beta chain counts as medium-sized. Multiplex PCR relied on 32 V and 13 J primers to amplify TCR beta CDR3. TCRdb analysed the multiplex PCR reads with MiXCR anew, one entry per CDR3 protein. This sample has more than 3,500 distinct CDR3 sequences, with 20% to 25% found just once. Bulk tumor genomic DNA, 500 to 600 ng per sample, was used as template. Far-apart biopsies, several per primary tumor, were taken during surgery. Newly diagnosed with untreated non-small cell lung cancer, the patients underwent curative surgery. The donors were patients with newly diagnosed non-small cell lung cancer undergoing curative-intent surgery. The data belong to a study of immune heterogeneity within non-small cell lung tumors. This receptor was taken from a man in his 70s with non-small cell lung cancer. Material for sequencing was lung tumor tissue.

The CDR3: CASSPPGEYNEQFF. CDR3 in DNA: TGTGCCAGCTCACCACCGGGAGAATACAATGAGCAGTTCTTC. The chain has TRBV18 and TRBJ2-1, with D tentatively TRBD2 (5 bases). Trimming removed 0 bases from V and 4 bases from J, with 7 bases in between. The CDR3 consists of 14 residues. CDR1 is KGHSH and CDR2 is LQKENI in the germline V gene.